This T cell receptor (beta chain) is from a study of blood T cells in healthy people across ages. Findings and caveats of the study: Relative to aged donors, long-lived donors carried more naive CD4+ cells and displayed higher diversity.

Remarks on this clonotype: Its antigen is not known.

Donors each provided around 9 milliliters of peripheral blood. With a J-beta primer mix and a sample-barcoded 5' primer, a second PCR ran about 7 to 12 cycles. Tags on each cDNA molecule came from a template-switch adaptor with 12 random nucleotides. The yield of each sample was at least 2.5 million CDR3-containing paired-end reads. TCRdb used MiXCR to reprocess the 5' RACE reads, holding one entry per CDR3 protein. The table records over 950,000 distinct CDR3 sequences, around two fifths of them present only once. The CDR3 runs to 14 residues. Trimming took off 1 base at V and 4 bases at J, with 10 bases between the two ends. Per the germline V gene, CDR1 is LGHNA and CDR2 is YSLEER.

The TCR sequence derives from a man younger than 30 in good health. The rearrangement links TRBV4-3 to TRBJ1-2, with unresolved D. The sample was blood. The CDR3 coding sequence is TGCGCCAGCAGCCAAGCTTGGGAGGTCTATGGCTACACCTTC. Translated, it gives CASSQAWEVYGYTF.